The text below deals with one T cell receptor beta chain. TCRdb's table, derived via immunoSEQ multiplex PCR, lists solely in-frame clones and lacks some. The table has more than 550,000 clones, over 75% seen once. V lost 6 bases and J 6 bases, leaving 26 bases between the germline ends. The CDR3 covers 17 residues. Germline loops: CDR1 MNHEY, CDR2 SMNVEV (reference sequence). The data derive from a study of shared T cell receptors in the human thymus. Another study also made use of these data, one on human thymus T cells.

The receptor comes from a girl under two years old with a congenital heart defect. Sequenced material: thymocytes. The rearrangement joins TRBV27 to TRBJ1-2, with TRBD1 as a possible D gene (6 bases). CDR3 coding DNA: TGTGCCAGCAGACGAACCCCAACCCAACAGGGAACTCATGGCTACACCTTC. Translating it yields CASRRTPTQQGTHGYTF.